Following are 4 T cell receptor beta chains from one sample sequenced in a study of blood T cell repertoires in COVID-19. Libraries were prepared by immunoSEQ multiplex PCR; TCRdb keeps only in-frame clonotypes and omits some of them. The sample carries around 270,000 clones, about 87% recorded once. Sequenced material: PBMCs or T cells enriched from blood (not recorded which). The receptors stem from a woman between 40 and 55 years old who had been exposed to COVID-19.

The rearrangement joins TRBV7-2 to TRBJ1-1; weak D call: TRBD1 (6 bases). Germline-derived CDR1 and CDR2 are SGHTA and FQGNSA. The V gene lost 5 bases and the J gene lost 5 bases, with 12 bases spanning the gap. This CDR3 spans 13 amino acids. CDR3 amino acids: CASSPHRETEAFF. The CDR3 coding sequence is TGTGCCAGCAGCCCGCACAGGGAAACTGAAGCTTTCTTT. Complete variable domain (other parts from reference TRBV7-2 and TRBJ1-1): GAGVSQSPSNKVTEKGKDVELRCDPISGHTALYWYRQSLGQGLEFLIYFQGNSAPDKSGLPSDRFSAERTGGSVSTLTIQRTQQEDSAVYLCASSPHRETEAFFGQGTRLTVV.

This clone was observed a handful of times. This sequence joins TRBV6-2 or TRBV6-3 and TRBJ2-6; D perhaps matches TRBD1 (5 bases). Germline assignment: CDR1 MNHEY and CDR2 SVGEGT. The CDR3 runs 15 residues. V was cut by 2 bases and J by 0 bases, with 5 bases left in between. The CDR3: CASSYRGSGANVLTF. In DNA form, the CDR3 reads TGTGCCAGCAGTTACAGGGGCTCTGGGGCCAACGTCCTGACTTTC.

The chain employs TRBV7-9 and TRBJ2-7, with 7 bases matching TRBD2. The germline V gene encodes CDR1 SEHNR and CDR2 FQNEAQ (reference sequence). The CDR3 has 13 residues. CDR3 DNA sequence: TGTTCCGGGGGGTATGGAGATCTCTACGAGCAGTACTTC. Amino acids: CSGGYGDLYEQYF.

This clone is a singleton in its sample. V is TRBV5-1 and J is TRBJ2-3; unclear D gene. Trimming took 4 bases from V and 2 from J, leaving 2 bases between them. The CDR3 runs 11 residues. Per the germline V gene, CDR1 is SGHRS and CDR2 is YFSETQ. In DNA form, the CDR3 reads TGCGCCAGCAGCCTCACAGATACGCAGTATTTT. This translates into CASSLTDTQYF.